This T cell receptor (beta chain) was observed in a study of T cell repertoires in cytomegalovirus infection. TCRdb reprocessed the reads with MiXCR, giving one entry per CDR3 protein. The sample holds approximately 470,000 distinct CDR3 sequences, roughly 46% seen once. Many counts were recorded for this clonotype. What it binds is unknown. Germline CDR1 MNHNY, CDR2 SVGAGI (reference sequence). The V and J ends lost 4 bases and 0 bases respectively, with 7 bases between them. CDR3 size: 15 residues. This clonotype was obtained from a human donor in good health (CMV status not recorded). Some clones in this sample may be carry-over from other donors' samples. The sample consisted of cultured PBMCs, taken from culture after CMV antigen stimulation. V is TRBV6-6 and J is TRBJ2-6; D is unclear. This CDR3 is CASSLLSSGANVLTF. In DNA, the CDR3 is TGTGCCAGCAGTTTGCTGTCCTCTGGGGCCAACGTCCTGACTTTC.